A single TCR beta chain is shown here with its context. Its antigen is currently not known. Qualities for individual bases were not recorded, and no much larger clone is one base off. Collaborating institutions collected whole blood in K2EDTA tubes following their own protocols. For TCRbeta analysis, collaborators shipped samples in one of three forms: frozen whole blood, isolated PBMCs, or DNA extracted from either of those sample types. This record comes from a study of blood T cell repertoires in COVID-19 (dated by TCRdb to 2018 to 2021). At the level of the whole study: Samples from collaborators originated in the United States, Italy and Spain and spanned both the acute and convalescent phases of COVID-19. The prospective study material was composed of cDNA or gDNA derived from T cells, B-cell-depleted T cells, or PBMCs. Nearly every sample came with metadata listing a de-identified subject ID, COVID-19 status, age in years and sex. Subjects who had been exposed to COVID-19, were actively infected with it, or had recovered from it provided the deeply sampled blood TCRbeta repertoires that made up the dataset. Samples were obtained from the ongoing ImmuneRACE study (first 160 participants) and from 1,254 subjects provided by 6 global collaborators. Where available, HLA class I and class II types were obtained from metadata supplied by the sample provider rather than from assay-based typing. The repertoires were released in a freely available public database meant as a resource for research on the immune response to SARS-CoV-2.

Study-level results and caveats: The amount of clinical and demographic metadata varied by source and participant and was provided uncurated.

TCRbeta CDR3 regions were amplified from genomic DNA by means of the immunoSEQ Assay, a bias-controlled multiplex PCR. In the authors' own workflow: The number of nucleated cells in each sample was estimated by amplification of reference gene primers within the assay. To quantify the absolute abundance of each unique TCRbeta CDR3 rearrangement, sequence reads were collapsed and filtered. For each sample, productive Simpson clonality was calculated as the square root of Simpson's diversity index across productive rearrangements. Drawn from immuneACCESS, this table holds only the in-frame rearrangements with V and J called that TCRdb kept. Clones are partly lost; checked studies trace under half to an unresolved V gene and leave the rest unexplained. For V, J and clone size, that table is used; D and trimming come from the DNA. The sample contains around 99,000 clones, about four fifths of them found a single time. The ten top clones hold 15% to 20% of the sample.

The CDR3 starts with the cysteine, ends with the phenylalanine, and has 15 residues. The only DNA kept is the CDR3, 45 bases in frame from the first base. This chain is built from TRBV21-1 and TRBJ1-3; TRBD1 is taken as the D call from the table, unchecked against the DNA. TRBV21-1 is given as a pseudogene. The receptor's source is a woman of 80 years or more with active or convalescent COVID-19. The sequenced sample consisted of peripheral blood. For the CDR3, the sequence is CASSNSGGPGNTIYF. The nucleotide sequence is TGTGCCAGCAGCAATTCAGGGGGACCTGGAAACACCATATATTTT.